One and the same sample provided the 29 T cell receptor beta chains below, sequenced in a study of T cells in Graves' hyperthyroidism and ophthalmopathy. Regions amplified from RNA transcripts were the TCR beta CDR3 regions. When the TCR CDR3 underwent first-round RT-PCR, the HTBI primer set was used. TCRdb passed the multiplex PCR reads through MiXCR, listing each CDR3 protein once. The sample includes about 130,000 distinct CDR3 sequences, approximately 24% of them seen just once. Specimen: blood. The receptors were gathered from a woman between 45 and 60 years old with Graves' hyperthyroidism that later progressed to Graves' ophthalmopathy.

This clonotype showed up many times. The rearrangement joins TRBV29-1 to TRBJ1-1; tentative D call: TRBD1 (5 bases). This CDR3 is 13 amino acids long. Trimming took 0 bases from V and 11 from J, leaving 16 bases between them. Germline values: CDR1 SQVTM, CDR2 ANQGSEA. CDR3 nucleotide sequence: TGCAGCGTTGAAGATCGTGGGGGTAGTGGGGCTTTCTTT. Protein sequence: CSVEDRGGSGAFF. The whole variable domain, filled in from reference TRBV29-1 and TRBJ1-1, reads SAVISQKPSRDICQRGTSLTIQCQVDSQVTMMFWYRQQPGQSLTLIATANQGSEATYESGFVIDKFPISRPNLTFSTLTVSNMSPEDSSIYLCSVEDRGGSGAFFGQGTRLTVV.

This clonotype was seen repeatedly, ten times or more. This rearrangement joins TRBV28 to TRBJ2-7, with a weak D call TRBD1 (6 bases). This CDR3 contains 15 residues. V lost 0 bases to trimming and J lost 4 bases, with 13 bases between them. Germline loops: CDR1 MDHEN, CDR2 SYDVKM. CDR3 sequence (DNA): TGTGCCAGCAGTTTATGGGCAGGGGCGAAATACGAGCAGTACTTC. This codes for CASSLWAGAKYEQYF.

This chain links TRBV15 with TRBJ2-1; 10 bases fit TRBD2. CDR3 length: 16 residues. Germline V gene sequence: CDR1 LNHNV, CDR2 YYDKDF (reference sequence). The junction had 10 bases not matched to a gene; V was cut back by 1 base and J by 10 bases. The CDR3 DNA follows: TGTGCCACCAGCAGAGGGGGCCTAGCGGGAGATTGGGAGCAGTTCTTC. This gives the protein CATSRGGLAGDWEQFF.

This clonotype was counted many times. This chain links TRBV29-1 with TRBJ2-5; D may match TRBD1 or TRBD2 (6 bases each). The germline V gene has CDR1 SQVTM and CDR2 ANQGSEA. The V end was cut by 6 bases, the J end by 4 bases, with 18 bases between. The CDR3 contains 14 residues. CDR3 region: CSVEKGEAGETQYF. The CDR3 DNA is TGCAGCGTCGAAAAGGGGGAGGCGGGAGAGACCCAGTACTTC.

This chain links TRBV5-1 with TRBJ2-1; D is possibly TRBD1 (6 bases). The V end was cut by 0 bases, the J end by 7 bases, with 8 bases between. Germline V lookup: CDR1 SGHRS, CDR2 YFSETQ. The CDR3 is made up of 13 amino acids. The CDR3: CASSLDRVNEQFF. CDR3 bases: TGCGCCAGCAGCTTGGACAGGGTAAATGAGCAGTTCTTC.

This clonotype was counted many times. The chain couples TRBV6-1 to TRBJ2-4; 11 bases line up with TRBD2. Germline trimming cut 5 bases from V and 6 bases from J; bases unmatched to any gene: 6. This CDR3 spans 15 amino acids. The germline CDR1 and CDR2 sequences are MNHNS and SASEGT. CDR3 protein: CASSYLAGGLNIQYF. The CDR3 DNA sequence: TGTGCCAGCAGTTACCTAGCGGGAGGTTTAAACATTCAGTACTTC.

There are many counts of this clonotype. The rearrangement links TRBV20-1 to TRBJ2-1; D perhaps matches TRBD1 (5 bases). CDR1 is DFQATT, CDR2 SNEGSKA, per germline (reference sequence). V lost 7 bases, J lost 6 bases, and 16 bases lay in between. The CDR3 extends over 13 amino acids. The CDR3, as DNA: TGCAGTGTTTTCGTCGACAGAGTCAATGAGCAGTTCTTC. The encoded protein is CSVFVDRVNEQFF.

The V call is TRBV2, the J call TRBJ1-1, with D perhaps TRBD1 (5 bases). Trimming removed 6 bases from V and 2 bases from J, with 13 bases in between. The germline V gene has CDR1 SNHLY and CDR2 FYNNEI. The CDR3 runs 14 residues. CDR3 sequence reads: CASRGDGPNTEAFF. The CDR3 DNA sequence: TGTGCCAGCAGGGGGGACGGTCCAAACACTGAAGCTTTCTTT.

The sample holds a few counts of this clonotype. This chain links TRBV28 with TRBJ1-5; 8 bases fit TRBD1. V lost 5 bases to trimming and J lost 5 bases; unmatched junction nucleotides: 11. Germline values: CDR1 MDHEN, CDR2 SYDVKM. The CDR3 sequence is 16 residues long. The CDR3 spells CASSNRGNQRHQPQHF. The CDR3 coding sequence is TGTGCCAGCAGTAACAGGGGGAACCAGAGACATCAGCCCCAGCATTTT.

This clonotype came up many times. The V call is TRBV7-8, the J call TRBJ2-7; 9 positions agree with TRBD1. J was trimmed by 2 bases and V by 5 bases; bases with no gene match: 4. This CDR3 comprises 14 residues. Germline lookup yields CDR1 SGHVS and CDR2 FQNEAQ. CDR3 nucleotide sequence: TGTGCCAGCAGCAAAAGGGACAGGGCCTACGAGCAGTACTTC. Protein product: CASSKRDRAYEQYF.

The genes are TRBV14 and TRBJ2-2; the D is unclear. Looked up from germline, CDR1 is SGHDN and CDR2 is FVKESK. The V end was cut by 2 bases, the J end by 6 bases, with 4 bases between. The CDR3 spans 12 residues. The CDR3 DNA is TGTGCCAGCAGCCAATTGGCCGGGGAGCTGTTTTTT. It encodes CASSQLAGELFF.

This clonotype came up many times. The chain employs TRBV28 and TRBJ2-5, with a tentative D call TRBD2 (7 bases). The V end lost 3 bases, the J end lost 5 bases, and 13 bases lay between the germline ends. Germline V CDR1 and CDR2: MDHEN, SYDVKM. The CDR3 has 14 amino acids. The CDR3, as DNA: TGTGCCAGCAGTTTCGGGGGGCCGGCGGAGACCCAGTACTTC. This sequence encodes CASSFGGPAETQYF.

V gene TRBV4-2 combines with J gene TRBJ2-6, with D perhaps matching TRBD2 (6 bases). The CDR3 spans 17 residues. Per the germline V gene, CDR1 is LGHNA and CDR2 is YNFKEQ. The germline V and J ends were trimmed by 4 bases and 0 bases, with 13 bases remaining between them. DNA for the CDR3: TGTGCCAGCAGCCCGACCGGGGGAAACTCTGGGGCCAACGTCCTGACTTTC. It is translated as CASSPTGGNSGANVLTF.

This clonotype was found many times. The chain uses TRBV11-2 and TRBJ2-7; no definite D call. Germline V lookup: CDR1 SGHAT, CDR2 FQNNGV. CDR3 size: 15 residues. The ends were cut back, 1 base at V and 2 bases at J, with 12 bases in the middle. This CDR3 reads CASSLGSGGTYEQYF. CDR3 nucleotide sequence: TGTGCCAGCAGCTTAGGTTCTGGTGGAACCTACGAGCAGTACTTC.

CDR3 bases: TGCGCCAGCAGCGAATGGACAGATAACACCGGGGAGCTGTTTTTT. This gives the protein CASSEWTDNTGELFF. This chain uses TRBV5-1 with TRBJ2-2; possible D gene TRBD1, 6 bases. Per germline, CDR1 SGHRS and CDR2 YFSETQ. Trimming shortened V by 4 bases and J by 2 bases, and 12 bases separated the two germline ends. There are 15 residues in the CDR3. The full variable domain, with the rest looked up from reference TRBV5-1 and TRBJ2-2, is KAGVTQTPRYLIKTRGQQVTLSCSPISGHRSVSWYQQTPGQGLQFLFEYFSETQRNKGNFPGRFSGRQFSNSRSEMNVSTLELGDSALYLCASSEWTDNTGELFFGEGSRLTVL.

This clonotype was recorded many times. V is TRBV29-1 and J is TRBJ2-2; D is undetermined. Germline CDR1 SQVTM, CDR2 ANQGSEA. The V end lost 0 bases, the J end lost 5 bases, and 7 bases lay between the germline ends. There are 13 residues in the CDR3. The DNA for the CDR3 is TGCAGCGTTGAAGATGGTGGGACCGGGGAGCTGTTTTTT. This gives the protein CSVEDGGTGELFF.

This clonotype was observed a few times. This chain joins TRBV4-1 and TRBJ2-4; 10 nucleotides align to TRBD2. This CDR3 region has 16 residues. Germline loops: CDR1 MGHRA, CDR2 YSYEKL. The junction had 7 bases not matched to a gene; V was cut back by 4 bases and J by 4 bases. The DNA of the CDR3 is TGCGCCAGCAGCCCAGGACTAGCGGAGGGAAAAAACATTCAGTACTTC. Amino acids: CASSPGLAEGKNIQYF.

J is TRBJ2-1 and V is TRBV6-2 or TRBV6-3; no firm D call. The DNA matches TRBJ2-7 better at its end, which makes the J call doubtful. CDR3 size: 17 residues. The germline CDR1 and CDR2 sequences are MNHEY and SVGEGT. The CDR3 region has the DNA TGTGCCAGCAGTTACTCGATTTGGCGGAGCTCCTACAATGAGCAGTACTTC. Protein: CASSYSIWRSSYNEQYF.

This chain links TRBV9 with TRBJ1-2, with D maybe TRBD1 (6 bases). The CDR3 consists of 13 residues. The V end lost 0 bases, the J end lost 9 bases, and 12 bases lay between the germline ends. The germline gives CDR1 SGDLS, CDR2 YYNGEE. The CDR3 sequence: CASSVGQGRSYTF. The CDR3 DNA sequence: TGTGCCAGCAGCGTAGGGCAGGGGAGAAGCTACACCTTC.

This clonotype was picked up many times. The genes are TRBV5-1 and TRBJ1-2; D may be TRBD1 (6 bases). Germline CDR1 and CDR2: SGHRS and YFSETQ. V was cut by 4 bases and J by 1 base, with 8 bases left in between. The CDR3 covers 13 residues. The CDR3 DNA reads TGCGCCAGCAGCGGGACAAATAACTATGGCTACACCTTC. Translating it yields CASSGTNNYGYTF.

This clonotype occurred a few times. V gene TRBV10-3 combines with J gene TRBJ2-7; maybe TRBD2 (5 bases). V was cut by 4 bases and J by 4 bases, with 8 bases left in between. Per the germline V gene, CDR1 is ENHRY and CDR2 is SYGVKD. The CDR3 totals 12 residues. The CDR3 region is CAISGTSYEQYF. The CDR3 coding sequence is TGTGCCATCAGTGGGACTTCTTACGAGCAGTACTTC.

This clonotype was observed at least ten times. This chain links TRBV7-2 with TRBJ1-1; 9 nucleotides match TRBD1. J lost 2 bases, V lost 5 bases, and 6 bases had no gene match. CDR1 is SGHTA and CDR2 is FQGNSA in the germline V gene. The CDR3 covers 15 residues. The DNA of the CDR3 is TGTGCCAGCAGCACAAACAGGGGGCGAAACACTGAAGCTTTCTTT. It encodes CASSTNRGRNTEAFF. Looking up the rest from reference TRBV7-2 and TRBJ1-1 gives the full variable domain: GAGVSQSPSNKVTEKGKDVELRCDPISGHTALYWYRQSLGQGLEFLIYFQGNSAPDKSGLPSDRFSAERTGGSVSTLTIQRTQQEDSAVYLCASSTNRGRNTEAFFGQGTRLTVV.

This clonotype appeared many times. The chain employs TRBV5-1 and TRBJ2-3; D unresolved. V was clipped by 0 bases and J by 5 bases, with 10 bases between them. This CDR3 has 14 amino acids. The germline V gene has CDR1 SGHRS and CDR2 YFSETQ. CDR3: CASSLGHRGDTQYF. DNA of the CDR3: TGCGCCAGCAGCTTGGGTCACCGTGGAGATACGCAGTATTTT.

This clonotype is a singleton in its sample. The gene calls are TRBV3-1 and TRBJ1-3; a possible D gene is TRBD1 (5 bases). Trimming shortened V by 8 bases and J by 0 bases, and 20 bases separated the two germline ends. The length of the CDR3 is 17 residues. Germline CDR1 LGHDT, CDR2 YNNKEL (reference sequence). CDR3 sequence: CASGPLPGTHSGNTIYF. CDR3 bases: TGTGCCAGCGGCCCCCTACCCGGGACCCACTCTGGAAACACCATATATTTT.

The rearrangement joins TRBV29-1 to TRBJ2-2; 7 bases match TRBD2. The CDR3 is 15 amino acids. Germline V gene sequence: CDR1 SQVTM, CDR2 ANQGSEA. V lost 5 bases, J lost 3 bases, and 9 bases stayed unmatched. CDR3 protein: CSVKLGGGYTGELFF. CDR3 nucleotides: TGCAGCGTTAAGCTGGGCGGGGGTTACACCGGGGAGCTGTTTTTT.

This clonotype was picked up many times. The chain combines TRBV6-1 with TRBJ2-7; maybe TRBD1 (5 bases). The CDR3 is 13 residues long. In germline, CDR1 is MNHNS, CDR2 SASEGT. V lost 4 bases and J lost 6, with 13 bases in between. Here the CDR3 reads CASSASLQGEQYF. Written as DNA, the CDR3 is TGTGCCAGCAGTGCCTCACTCCAGGGCGAGCAGTACTTC.

This clonotype was seen repeatedly, ten times or more. This chain connects TRBV11-2 to TRBJ2-7; the D is unclear. The CDR3 is 17 amino acids. With 5 bases removed from V and 3 bases from J, the gap between germline ends came to 23 bases. Germline values: CDR1 SGHAT, CDR2 FQNNGV. This CDR3 reads CASSLKGLPPSYYEQYF. DNA of the CDR3: TGTGCCAGCAGCCTCAAGGGTCTACCCCCCTCCTACTACGAGCAGTACTTC.

Many counts were recorded for this clonotype. J is TRBJ2-5 and V is TRBV5-1; 8 nucleotides align to TRBD1. Germline V gene data show CDR1 as SGHRS and CDR2 as YFSETQ. CDR3 length: 14 residues. The J segment lost 2 bases and the V segment lost 4 bases, leaving 4 bases of the junction unmatched. The chain's CDR3 is CASSLGQGQETQYF. The CDR3 coding sequence is TGCGCCAGCAGCCTCGGACAGGGACAAGAGACCCAGTACTTC.

This rearrangement joins TRBV6-1 to TRBJ2-3; 8 bases align to TRBD1. Germline loops: CDR1 MNHNS, CDR2 SASEGT. V was pared by 7 bases and J by 4 bases, with 7 bases of the junction left unmatched. The CDR3 is made up of 14 amino acids. The CDR3 sequence is CASTLQGAADTQYF. The CDR3 DNA follows: TGTGCCAGCACCCTCCAGGGGGCGGCAGATACGCAGTATTTT.